This record looks at one T cell receptor (beta chain) sequence and its context. Its matching antigen is unknown. This specimen belongs to a study of CD8 T cells in ankylosing spondylitis. Broader study findings: Disease-linked clones displayed a CD8+ phenotype and appeared relatively rarely in peripheral blood. Significant enrichment of disease-linked clones was reportedly seen in matched ankylosing spondylitis synovial fluid. Earlier studies detected some motif variants in reactive arthritis synovial fluid and blood. Characteristic, it appeared, of ankylosing spondylitis blood was a TCR beta motif of eight highly homologous variants.

Quantitative molecular-barcoded 5'-RACE generated the TCR beta libraries. TCRdb reanalysed the 5' RACE reads using MiXCR and keeps one entry per CDR3 protein. The sample includes a few hundred thousand distinct CDR3 sequences, approximately 20% of them seen just once. This TCR was recovered from a male donor with ankylosing spondylitis. What was sequenced was blood, either unsorted or a sorted T cell fraction (not recorded which).

In DNA, the CDR3 is TGTGCCAGCAGTTTCTCCCCTAGCGGCCCCTACAATGAGCAGTTCTTC. The encoded protein is CASSFSPSGPYNEQFF. The chain employs TRBV12-3 or TRBV12-4 and TRBJ2-1; 7 bases are a match to TRBD2. The CDR3 has 16 amino acids. Trimming at V came to 3 bases and at J to 2 bases, leaving 7 bases not matched to a gene.